This T cell receptor (beta chain) was profiled in a study of T cell responses to AZD1222 COVID-19 vaccine. Study results and limitations: Clonal diversity was possibly underestimated, and the donors were mostly white British, with more females. Spike-specific TCR breadth and depth grew following two AZD1222 doses. AZD1222 recipients seropositive at baseline numbered only 5 or 6.

The germline V and J ends were trimmed by 11 bases and 7 bases, with 17 bases remaining between them. The CDR3 loop spans 12 amino acids. Looked up from germline, CDR1 is SGHTA and CDR2 is FQGNSA. The table came from immunoSEQ multiplex PCR; TCRdb's copy has only in-frame clones and leaves some out. The table lists some 74,000 clones, 75% to 85% of them singletons. Details on this clone: The antigen is undetermined.

The source is an adult in good health. This chain uses TRBV7-2 with TRBJ2-5, with D unclear. Sequencing was performed on peripheral blood, taken on day 0 of AZD1222 vaccination. The CDR3 nucleotides read TGTGCCTCCGAGGCGAGTCTGGCGACCCAGTACTTC. Translating it yields CASEASLATQYF. Looking up the rest from reference TRBV7-2 and TRBJ2-5 gives the full variable domain: GAGVSQSPSNKVTEKGKDVELRCDPISGHTALYWYRQSLGQGLEFLIYFQGNSAPDKSGLPSDRFSAERTGGSVSTLTIQRTQQEDSAVYLCASEASLATQYFGPGTRLLVL.